Below, 9 T cell receptor beta chains from the same sample are listed, as sequenced in a study of blood T cell repertoires in COVID-19. Clones were read by immunoSEQ multiplex PCR, and TCRdb kept only the in-frame ones, dropping some. The profile covers more than 60,000 clones, with around 88% appearing a single time and around 6% taken by the ten largest. The sample comprised peripheral blood. All receptors come from a man aged 80 or over with COVID-19, enrolled during active disease.

The chain uses TRBV27 and TRBJ1-1; 7 bases agree with TRBD1. Losses at the gene ends were 5 bases for V and 10 bases for J; bases not matched to a gene: 10. There are 13 residues in the CDR3. CDR1 is MNHEY and CDR2 is SMNVEV in the germline V gene (reference sequence). Here the CDR3 reads CASSPRQGGRAFF. The CDR3 DNA reads TGTGCCAGCAGTCCCAGACAGGGAGGACGAGCTTTCTTT.

The chain has TRBV15 and TRBJ1-3; TRBD1 matches at 9 bases. Looked up from germline, CDR1 is LNHNV and CDR2 is YYDKDF (reference sequence). V lost 4 bases, J lost 2 bases, and 9 bases stayed unmatched. The CDR3 has 17 amino acids. CDR3 in DNA: TGTGCCACCAGCAAAGCACAGGGGGCATTCGCTGGAAACACCATATATTTT. It codes for CATSKAQGAFAGNTIYF.

This clone was recorded only once. The rearrangement uses TRBV28 and TRBJ2-5, with D tentatively TRBD1 (5 bases). Germline lookup yields CDR1 MDHEN and CDR2 SYDVKM. The V gene lost 1 base and the J gene lost 4 bases, with 10 bases spanning the gap. The CDR3 is 14 amino acids. This chain's CDR3 is CASSLSPGRETQYF. The CDR3 region has the DNA TGTGCCAGCAGTTTATCCCCAGGGCGAGAGACCCAGTACTTC. Filled out from reference TRBV28 and TRBJ2-5, the complete variable domain reads DVKVTQSSRYLVKRTGEKVFLECVQDMDHENMFWYRQDPGLGLRLIYFSYDVKMKEKGDIPEGYSVSREKKERFSLILESASTNQTSMYLCASSLSPGRETQYFGPGTRLLVL.

The chain has TRBV6-5 and TRBJ1-1; D is unclear. Trimming pared 6 bases from V and 8 bases from J, leaving 13 bases between. Per germline, CDR1 MNHEY and CDR2 SVGAGI. The CDR3 has 12 amino acids. The CDR3 loop is CASSIGLTEAFF. In nucleotides, the CDR3 is TGTGCCAGCAGCATTGGGCTGACCGAAGCTTTCTTT.

The CDR3 loop is CASSEWGQSPNEKLFF. The CDR3 coding sequence is TGTGCCAGCAGTGAATGGGGACAGAGCCCTAATGAAAAACTGTTTTTT. The V and J genes are TRBV25-1 and TRBJ1-4; 7 nucleotides match TRBD1. Germline CDR1 and CDR2: MGHDK and SYGVNS. The V and J ends lost 1 base and 3 bases, in that order; junction bases with no gene match: 5. CDR3 length: 16 amino acids.

The CDR3 DNA reads TGTGCCAGCAGTTTTGGTGCAGGGAACTATGGCTACACCTTC. Protein product: CASSFGAGNYGYTF. The chain links TRBV28 to TRBJ1-2; possibly TRBD1 for D (5 bases). V was shortened by 3 bases and J by 2 bases, with 10 bases between the two germline ends. The length of the CDR3 is 14 residues. In germline, CDR1 is MDHEN, CDR2 SYDVKM.

The chain is built from TRBV7-2 and TRBJ1-2, with D maybe TRBD1 (6 bases). The CDR3 extends over 17 amino acids. Germline values: CDR1 SGHTA, CDR2 FQGNSA. Between the trimmed V and J ends, which lost 5 bases and 8 bases, there was a span of 27 bases. The CDR3 here is CASSPGMGGQPIRGYTF. The DNA of the CDR3 is TGTGCCAGCAGCCCTGGGATGGGTGGACAGCCCATCCGCGGCTACACCTTC.

This chain links TRBV25-1 with TRBJ2-7; TRBD2 matches at 7 bases. With 1 base clipped from V and 2 bases from J, the junction kept 2 bases outside the gene matches. The CDR3 runs to 14 residues. The germline V gene encodes CDR1 MGHDK and CDR2 SYGVNS. CDR3 DNA sequence: TGTGCCAGCAGTGAATCAAGCGGGGCCTACGAGCAGTACTTC. Amino acid sequence: CASSESSGAYEQYF.

V usage is TRBV7-6 and J usage is TRBJ2-2, with 7 nucleotides matching TRBD2. The germline V gene has CDR1 SGHVS and CDR2 FNYEAQ. This CDR3 spans 13 amino acids. V was pared by 5 bases and J by 6 bases, with 3 bases of the junction left unmatched. CDR3 sequence (DNA): TGTGCCAGCAGCATCCTAGCGGCCGGGGAGCTGTTTTTT. Protein: CASSILAAGELFF.